This T cell receptor beta chain was captured by sequencing in a study of T-cell reconstitution after alpha-beta-depleted transplantation in children. A TCRbeta library incorporating unique molecular identifiers was prepared. TCRdb re-called the PCR reads through MiXCR, storing one row per CDR3 protein. The table lists hundreds of thousands of distinct CDR3 sequences, around 23% of them singletons, with about 14% in the top ten. The CDR3 consists of 13 residues. Germline lookup yields CDR1 SQVTM and CDR2 ANQGSEA. The ends lost 3 bases at V and 6 bases at J; junction bases unmatched: 4. In its sample, this clonotype was seen a few times.

The chain is built from TRBV29-1 and TRBJ1-2; 10 bases are a match to TRBD1. This TCR came from a boy in the first two years of life who had a stem cell transplant for acute myeloid leukemia, so the T cells may come from the graft donor. The specimen comprised PBMCs, mostly from graft donor cells, sampled 360 days after TCRalphabeta/CD19-depleted stem cell transplant. CDR3 protein: CSVDDRGLDGYTF. As DNA, the CDR3 is TGCAGCGTTGACGACAGGGGGCTGGATGGCTACACCTTC. The variable domain in full, completed from reference TRBV29-1 and TRBJ1-2, reads SAVISQKPSRDICQRGTSLTIQCQVDSQVTMMFWYRQQPGQSLTLIATANQGSEATYESGFVIDKFPISRPNLTFSTLTVSNMSPEDSSIYLCSVDDRGLDGYTFGSGTRLTVV.